The text below deals with one TCR beta chain. The data were obtained in a study of T cell changes during pregnancy in multiple sclerosis. Only in-frame clones appear in the TCRdb table, and some are missing; sequencing was by immunoSEQ multiplex PCR. The data hold roughly 40,000 clones, with approximately 90% observed a single time. The CDR3 runs 15 residues. The chain combines TRBV21-1 with TRBJ1-2. TRBV21-1 is designated a pseudogene. Material: peripheral blood, obtained before pregnancy. The receptor comes from a female donor with multiple sclerosis, enrolled in a pregnancy study. CDR3 in DNA: TGTGCCAGCAGCAAAGGGAGGACGGAAAACTATGGCTACACCTTC. Protein: CASSKGRTENYGYTF.